Included here is one TCR beta chain sequence, with context. This sample is drawn from a study of cytomegalovirus exposure and HLA in healthy donors. Trimming cost V 4 bases and J 4 bases; bases outside gene matches: 3. The CDR3 consists of 14 residues. CDR1 and CDR2 from the germline V gene are SGHRS and YFSETQ. TCRdb's copy holds only in-frame clones and misses some; the assay was immunoSEQ multiplex PCR. The sample carries fewer than 200,000 clones, nearly 90% recorded once. The rearrangement uses TRBV5-1 and TRBJ2-5; TRBD1 matches at 11 bases. The specimen sequenced was PBMCs. The TCR was taken from a man younger than 30 in good health and CMV-seropositive. Written as DNA, the CDR3 is TGCGCCAGCAGCGGGGGACAGGGGGGAGAGACCCAGTACTTC. Translating gives CASSGGQGGETQYF.